The rows below give T cell receptor beta chains drawn from one sample of a study of technical replicates of blood from a handful of donors. Produced via immunoSEQ multiplex PCR; TCRdb's table is partial and in-frame only. The repertoire holds about 80,000 clones, with 98% as singletons. Material for sequencing was T cells isolated from PBMCs. The receptor set was obtained from a human donor in good health. Each CDR3 is given with its conserved first and last residue. A D gene is named only where the DNA matches it firmly. Clone size appears in some rows only: once, few, many, or a class for an expanded clone.

clone size | D gene | J gene | V gene | CDR3 DNA | CDR3 protein
- | TRBD2 | TRBJ2-2 | TRBV7-3 | TGTGCCAGCAGCTGGGACTACTACACCGGGGAGCTGTTTTTT | CASSWDYYTGELFF
- | - | TRBJ2-7 | TRBV5-4 | TGTGCCAGCAGCCCATATGGGACGGGAGCCTACGAGCAGTACTTC | CASSPYGTGAYEQYF
- | TRBD2 | TRBJ2-1 | TRBV7-9 | TGTGCCAGCAGCTTAGGGCTAGCGGGAGCCTACAATGAGCAGTTCTTC | CASSLGLAGAYNEQFF
- | - | TRBJ2-7 | TRBV7-9 | TGTGCCAGCAGCTTCGAGGGCAGGAACTACGAGCAGTACTTC | CASSFEGRNYEQYF
- | TRBD2 | TRBJ2-3 | TRBV5-1 | TGCGCCAGCAGGGTATCGGCGGGAGGAAGCACAGATACGCAGTATTTT | CASRVSAGGSTDTQYF
- | TRBD1 | TRBJ2-2 | TRBV10-3 | TGTGCCATCAGTGCGGACAGGGGAGGCACCGGGGAGCTGTTTTTT | CAISADRGGTGELFF
- | TRBD2 | TRBJ2-1 | TRBV7-9 | TGTGCCAGTAGCGGGGAGCATGAGCAGTTCTTC | CASSGEHEQFF
- | TRBD2 | TRBJ2-7 | TRBV6-4 | TGTGCCAGCAGTGCCTCCAAGGGCGGGAGGGCCTACGAGCAGTACTTC | CASSASKGGRAYEQYF
- | TRBD1 | TRBJ1-5 | TRBV19 | TGTGCCAGTAGTCGCGGGACAGGTTATAGCAATCAGCCCCAGCATTTT | CASSRGTGYSNQPQHF
once | - | TRBJ2-1 | TRBV27 | TGTGCCAGCAGTAAAAGCCCAGGGGCCCCCATGAAGGGTGAGCAGTTCTTC | CASSKSPGAPMKGEQFF
- | TRBD1 | TRBJ1-1 | TRBV5-4 | TGTGCCAGCAGCTACTGGACAGGGAAAGAAGCTTTCTTT | CASSYWTGKEAFF
- | TRBD1 | TRBJ1-1 | TRBV4-1 | TGCGCCAGCAGCCAAGAAGGATCGACAGGGGCGAACACTGAAGCTTTCTTT | CASSQEGSTGANTEAFF
- | TRBD1 | TRBJ1-2 | TRBV11-3 | TGTGCCAGCGTTGTTGGGGCGGAGGGACAGAGAGCGCAAGCTAACTATGGCTACACCTTC | CASVVGAEGQRAQANYGYTF
- | TRBD2 | TRBJ2-1 | TRBV29-1 | TGCAGCGTTGAACTAGCGGGATCTTTTTACTCCTACAATGAGCAGTTCTTC | CSVELAGSFYSYNEQFF
once | - | TRBJ2-3 | TRBV30 | TGTGCCTGGTTCAGGGGTGGACACACAGATACGCAGTATTTT | CAWFRGGHTDTQYF
- | - | TRBJ1-2 | TRBV5-1 | TGCGCCAGCAGCTTGGGATTCCGGGGTGGCCGTACATATCTAACTGGCTACACCTTC | CASSLGFRGGRTYLTGYTF
- | - | TRBJ2-7 | TRBV6-5 | TGTGCCAGCAGTCGAGGCCCATTTTACGAGCAGTACTTC | CASSRGPFYEQYF
- | - | TRBJ1-3 | TRBV9 | TGTGCCAGCAGCGTAGACAAAAAGAACACCATATATTTT | CASSVDKKNTIYF
- | - | TRBJ2-1 | TRBV6-4 | TGTGCCAGCAGTGCTGAGGCCACATACAATGAGCAGTTCTTC | CASSAEATYNEQFF
once | - | TRBJ1-1 | TRBV27 | TGTGCCAGCAGTCCTATCACTGAAGCTTTCTTT | CASSPITEAFF
- | TRBD2 | TRBJ2-7 | TRBV7-2 | TGTGCCAGCAGGAAAGGGACTAGCGGGGTCTACGAGCAGTACTTC | CASRKGTSGVYEQYF
- | - | TRBJ2-7 | TRBV4-1 | TGCGCCAGCAGCCAAGACCCACAGGACTCCTACGAGCAGTACTTC | CASSQDPQDSYEQYF
- | TRBD1 | TRBJ1-1 | TRBV5-1 | TGCGCCAGCAGCGTCGAGACAGGGCGGACTGAAGCTTTCTTT | CASSVETGRTEAFF
- | - | TRBJ1-4 | TRBV30 | TGTGCCAGCGCGGGGAATGAAAAACTGTTTTTT | CASAGNEKLFF
once | - | TRBJ2-1 | TRBV5-1 | TGCGCCAGCAGAGGAACGGGAAACAATGAGCAGTTCTTC | CASRGTGNNEQFF
- | TRBD2 | TRBJ2-5 | TRBV5-4 | TGTGCCAGCAGCTTGGACGTTGGACTAGCGGGGGAGACCCAGTACTTC | CASSLDVGLAGETQYF
- | TRBD2 | TRBJ2-1 | TRBV10-1 | TGCGCCAGCAGTCTTTGGACTAGCGGGAGGGCCAGTGAGCAGTTCTTC | CASSLWTSGRASEQFF
- | - | TRBJ2-1 | TRBV19 | TGTGCCAGTAGTATAGTGGCAATTGCGGGACCGAGCTACAATGAGCAGTTCTTC | CASSIVAIAGPSYNEQFF
- | - | TRBJ1-1 | TRBV30 | TGTGCCTGGAGTGAGCTGGTTAACACTGAAGCTTTCTTT | CAWSELVNTEAFF
- | - | TRBJ1-1 | TRBV19 | TGTGCCAGTAATTATGGGCCAGGGGAAGACAACACTGAAGCTTTCTTT | CASNYGPGEDNTEAFF
- | TRBD1 | TRBJ1-5 | TRBV4-3 | TGCGCCAGCAGCCAAGAGACAGGGGGTAATCAGCCCCAGCATTTT | CASSQETGGNQPQHF
- | - | TRBJ1-2 | TRBV21-1 | TGTGCCAGCTGTTACAGGGGGTGCTTTGGCTACACCTTC | CASCYRGCFGYTF
- | - | TRBJ1-5 | TRBV5-8 | TGTGCCAGCAGCTTTGCTTGGGGCGTACCTAATCAGCCCCAGCATTTT | CASSFAWGVPNQPQHF
- | TRBD2 | TRBJ2-2 | TRBV4-2 | TGTGCCAGCAGCCAGGGGACTAGCGGGCACACCGGGGAGCTGTTTTTT | CASSQGTSGHTGELFF
- | TRBD2 | TRBJ2-2 | TRBV5-6 | TGTGCCAGCAGCTTCTTAGCGGGAGTTGGCACCGGGGAGCTGTTTTTT | CASSFLAGVGTGELFF
once | TRBD1 | TRBJ2-5 | TRBV27 | TGTGCCAGCAGTTTAAGGGACAGCCAAGAGACCCAGTACTTC | CASSLRDSQETQYF
once | - | TRBJ1-5 | TRBV28 | TGTGCCAGCAGTTGGCTCAGGGCCGATCAGCCCCAGCATTTT | CASSWLRADQPQHF
- | TRBD1 | TRBJ1-4 | TRBV28 | TGTGCCAGCACCGTGGACAGGGGTTCCTTATTTAGTGAAAAACTGTTTTTT | CASTVDRGSLFSEKLFF
- | TRBD2 | TRBJ2-5 | TRBV5-1 | TGCGCCAGCAGCTTGGGGGAGGGGACTAGCGGGGAAAAGACCCAGTACTTC | CASSLGEGTSGEKTQYF
- | - | TRBJ2-7 | TRBV9 | TGTGCCAGCAGCGCACGGAGGGACTCCTACGAGCAGTACTTC | CASSARRDSYEQYF
- | - | TRBJ2-7 | TRBV6-1 | TGTGCCAGCGTCTTCGGGGAGGCGTGGGAGCAGTACTTC | CASVFGEAWEQYF
- | TRBD1 | TRBJ2-7 | TRBV4-1 | TGCGCCAGCAGCCAGGGACAGGGGTCGATCTACGAGCAGTACTTC | CASSQGQGSIYEQYF
- | TRBD2 | TRBJ2-5 | TRBV6-5 | TGTGCCAGCAGGGCTAGCGGGAAACAAGAGACCCAGTACTTC | CASRASGKQETQYF
- | - | TRBJ2-7 | TRBV18 | TGTGCCAGCTCACCTCTGCCAAGGGGGAGAAGCGAGCAGTACTTC | CASSPLPRGRSEQYF
- | TRBD1 | TRBJ1-3 | TRBV30 | TGTGCCTTCTGCTGGACAGGGACGGAATCTGGAAACACCATATATTTT | CAFCWTGTESGNTIYF
- | - | TRBJ1-2 | TRBV28 | TGTGCCAGCAGTTTTATGGCGGCAGGGCTCACGAACTATGGCTACACCTTC | CASSFMAAGLTNYGYTF
once | - | TRBJ2-2 | TRBV9 | TGTGCCAGCAGCTCCTTTTACACCGGGGAGCTGTTTTTT | CASSSFYTGELFF
- | - | TRBJ2-3 | TRBV2 | TGTGCCGGGGACGGGGGAGGAGCAGATACGCAGTATTTT | CAGDGGGADTQYF
- | - | TRBJ2-1 | TRBV28 | TGTGCCAGCAGTCCCCGGGAAATAGCCTACAATGAGCAGTTCTTC | CASSPREIAYNEQFF
once | - | TRBJ2-2 | TRBV7-3 | TGTGCCAGCAGCTCCCCAGGGGCCGGGGAGCTGTTTTTT | CASSSPGAGELFF
- | - | TRBJ2-7 | TRBV27 | TGTGCCAGCACCTCAGACAGAACCTACGAGCAGTACTTC | CASTSDRTYEQYF
- | - | TRBJ2-1 | TRBV12-5 | TGTGCTAGTGAATTAGCTCCGAACGGCAATGAGCAGTTCTTC | CASELAPNGNEQFF
- | - | TRBJ1-3 | TRBV10-3 | TGTGCCATCAGTGAGTCGAGAGAGGGAAACACCATATATTTT | CAISESREGNTIYF